Presented here are 25 T cell receptor beta chains from one specimen sequenced in a study of T cells in women clearing cervical HPV infection. Some clones are missing from TCRdb's copy, which holds only in-frame ones; the method was immunoSEQ multiplex PCR. The repertoire table contains 20,000 to 30,000 clones. Sequencing was carried out using blood buffy coat. These receptors were obtained from a woman between 18 and 70 years old with a cervical HPV16 infection that either progressed to CIN3+ or cleared (not recorded which).

A remark on this clone: The read finishes 3 residues shy of the CDR3 end, and the germline J gene is used to complete it. The chain combines TRBV6-1 with TRBJ1-4; D is uncertain. CDR1 is MNHNS, CDR2 SASEGT, per germline. This CDR3 region has 16 residues. The CDR3 DNA, read in part, is TGTGCCAGCAGTGAACAGGATAACGCCTATAATTCACCA. Protein product: CASSEQDNAYNSP. The entire CDR3 protein reads CASSEQDNAYNSPLFF.

As to this clone: The sequenced fragment ends 3 residues before the CDR3 boundary, so the rest is inferred from the germline J gene. The rearrangement links TRBV5-1 to TRBJ2-1, with TRBD1 identical over 8 bases. The trim removed 2 bases at V and 8 bases at J, leaving 9 bases unmatched. The length of the CDR3 is 15 residues. Germline loops: CDR1 SGHRS, CDR2 YFSETQ. The covered CDR3 bases are TGCGCCAGCAGCTTTCAGGACAGGGATGTAGATGAG. Its translation: CASSFQDRDVDE. The full CDR3 is CASSFQDRDVDEQFF.

In the case of this clone: The read terminates 3 residues before the CDR3 end, so the remaining end is supplied by the germline J gene. The chain has TRBV7-2 and TRBJ2-1, with D maybe TRBD2 (6 bases). The CDR3 runs 15 residues. V dropped 5 bases and J dropped 5 bases, with 16 bases sitting between them. Germline V CDR1 and CDR2: SGHTA, FQGNSA. This chain's CDR3 is CASSPASARNNEQFF. Partial CDR3 DNA: TGTGCCAGCAGCCCCGCTAGCGCCCGAAACAATGAG.

Partial CDR3 DNA: TGTGCCAGCTCACCCCAAGGGACAGGGGCCTACGAC. It translates to CASSPQGTGAYD. The entire CDR3 protein reads CASSPQGTGAYDYTF. The V gene is TRBV18, the J gene TRBJ1-2, with 10 bases matching TRBD1. The read gets to within 3 residues of the CDR3 end, and the germline J gene fills in the rest. This CDR3 contains 15 residues. CDR1 and CDR2 (germline): KGHSH, LQKENI.

Regarding this clone: The read terminates 3 residues before the CDR3 end, so the remaining end is supplied by the germline J gene. This chain links TRBV7-6 with TRBJ2-1; 9 nucleotides match TRBD2. This CDR3 has 17 amino acids. Germline V lookup: CDR1 SGHVS, CDR2 FNYEAQ. Trimming at V came to 3 bases and at J to 4 bases, leaving 10 bases not matched to a gene. CDR3 region: CASSFLGGGVLYNEQFF. Incomplete CDR3 DNA: TGTGCCAGCAGCTTCCTTGGCGGGGGGGTCTTATACAATGAG.

About this clone: The read halts 3 residues ahead of the CDR3 end, with the missing end drawn from the germline J gene. The chain carries TRBV23-1 and TRBJ2-3, with a tentative D call TRBD1 (6 bases). TRBV23-1 is classed as an ORF, of uncertain function. CDR3 length: 20 amino acids. Trimming took 3 bases from V and 2 from J, leaving 27 bases between them. The sequenced part of the CDR3 DNA is TGCGCCAGCAGTCAGCCACAGGGAAAACTAGGCCTCGGTTCCACAGATACG. This translates into CASSQPQGKLGLGSTDT. The CDR3 as a whole reads CASSQPQGKLGLGSTDTQYF.

In the case of this clone: Read sequence stops 3 residues before the CDR3 end, and the germline J gene provides the missing end. This sequence joins TRBV7-2 and TRBJ1-1, with TRBD1 matching over 7 bases. J lost 1 base, V lost 0 bases, and 2 bases had no gene match. The V gene's germline CDR1 is SGHTA and CDR2 FQGNSA. This CDR3 contains 15 residues. CDR3 loop: CASSLAGQENTEAFF. The sequenced CDR3 bases are TGTGCCAGCAGCTTAGCAGGACAGGAGAACACTGAA.

About this clone: The CDR3 end lies 3 residues beyond the end of the read and is filled in from the germline J gene. This chain links TRBV5-1 with TRBJ1-2; D possibly corresponds to TRBD1 (6 bases). The CDR3 length is 15 residues. CDR1 and CDR2 from the germline V gene are SGHRS and YFSETQ. With 0 bases removed from V and 6 bases from J, the gap between germline ends came to 15 bases. The sequenced part of the CDR3 DNA is TGCGCCAGCAGCTTGGCCGCGGGGGGCGCTCATGGC. Translation: CASSLAAGGAHG. In full, the CDR3 reads CASSLAAGGAHGYTF.

In the case of this clone: The read falls 3 residues short of the CDR3 end, and the missing part is taken from the germline J gene. This chain joins TRBV5-1 and TRBJ1-4, with 7 bases aligning to TRBD1. J lost 6 bases, V lost 6 bases, and 8 bases had no gene match. Germline CDR1 is SGHRS and CDR2 is YFSETQ. This CDR3 spans 14 amino acids. The CDR3 bases that were read are TGCGCCAGCACCGCGACAGGGAGTGATGAAAAA. Translating it yields CASTATGSDEK. The CDR3 as a whole reads CASTATGSDEKLFF.

About this clone itself: The read ends 3 residues early relative to the CDR3; the germline J gene fills the gap. This sequence joins TRBV5-6 and TRBJ2-1; possibly TRBD1 for D (6 bases). Germline V gene lookup returns CDR1 SGHDT and CDR2 YYEEEE. The CDR3 sequence is 15 residues long. V was cut by 2 bases and J by 2 bases, with 11 bases left in between. The CDR3 spells CASSLRGFTYNEQFF. Partial CDR3 DNA: TGTGCCAGCAGCTTAAGGGGGTTCACCTACAATGAG.

In regard to this clone: The read terminates 3 residues ahead of where the CDR3 ends, so the germline J gene completes it. V gene TRBV5-1 combines with J gene TRBJ1-2, with D possibly TRBD1 on 5 matching bases. Per germline, CDR1 SGHRS and CDR2 YFSETQ. The CDR3 sequence is 14 residues long. CDR3 loop: CASSYQGVQETYTF. The sequenced part of the CDR3 DNA is TGCGCCAGCAGCTACCAGGGTGTCCAGGAGACC.

Remarks on this clone: The CDR3 is cut off 3 residues early in the read; its end comes from the germline J gene. V usage is TRBV5-4 and J usage is TRBJ2-1; 9 nucleotides align to TRBD2. In germline, CDR1 is SGHNT, CDR2 YYREEE (reference sequence). The CDR3 covers 15 residues. V lost 4 bases to trimming and J lost 6 bases; unmatched junction nucleotides: 8. CDR3 DNA (partial): TGTGCCAGCAGCACCTCTAGCGGGATCGGCAATGAG. This codes for CASSTSSGIGNE. The complete CDR3 sequence is CASSTSSGIGNEQFF.

With regard to this clone: Read sequence stops 3 residues before the CDR3 end, and the germline J gene provides the missing end. J is TRBJ1-6 and V is TRBV2; TRBD1 agrees at 7 bases. The CDR3 contains 14 residues. Trimming cost V 6 bases and J 7 bases; bases outside gene matches: 6. CDR1 SNHLY and CDR2 FYNNEI come from the germline V gene. The CDR3 sequence is CASRRQGGNSPLHF. CDR3 bases read: TGTGCCAGCAGAAGACAGGGAGGGAATTCACCC. Supplemented by reference TRBV2 and TRBJ1-6, the full variable domain reads EPEVTQTPSHQVTQMGQEVILRCVPISNHLYFYWYRQILGQKVEFLVSFYNNEISEKSEIFDDQFSVERPDGSNFTLKIRSTKLEDSAMYFCASRRQGGNSPLHFGNGTRLTVT.

Note on this clone: The sequence runs out 3 residues before the end of the CDR3; the remainder is reconstructed from the germline J gene. J is TRBJ2-1 and V is TRBV7-2; D gene uncertain. The V and J ends lost 0 bases and 4 bases respectively, with 4 bases between them. Per germline, CDR1 SGHTA and CDR2 FQGNSA. The CDR3 is made up of 13 amino acids. CDR3 in amino acids: CASSLASYNEQFF. The covered CDR3 bases are TGTGCCAGCAGCTTAGCATCTTACAATGAG.

Remarks on this clone: The CDR3 end lies 3 residues beyond the end of the read and is filled in from the germline J gene. J is TRBJ1-2 and V is TRBV30; D perhaps matches TRBD1 (5 bases). The V gene's germline CDR1 is GTSNPN and CDR2 SVGIG (reference sequence). V lost 1 base to trimming and J lost 5 bases, with 11 bases between them. This CDR3 spans 13 amino acids. The chain's CDR3 is CAWSDQGWYGYTF. The sequenced CDR3 bases are TGTGCCTGGAGTGACCAGGGTTGGTATGGC.

A word on this clone: The read falls 3 residues short of the CDR3 end, and the missing part is taken from the germline J gene. V and J are TRBV2 and TRBJ1-4; TRBD1 matches at 7 bases. CDR1 SNHLY and CDR2 FYNNEI come from the germline V gene. V dropped 6 bases and J dropped 8; count of bases not matched to a gene: 12. This CDR3 spans 15 amino acids. The covered CDR3 bases are TGTGCCAGCAGCGTACGACAGGGTGGAGGGGAAAAA. This codes for CASSVRQGGGEK. The whole CDR3 reads CASSVRQGGGEKLFF.

Comment on this clone: Read data end 3 residues before the CDR3 end; the end is taken from the germline J gene. The chain employs TRBV2 and TRBJ2-1; D unclear. Per germline, CDR1 SNHLY and CDR2 FYNNEI. This CDR3 is built from 15 residues. V lost 7 bases, J lost 0 bases, and 13 bases lay in between. The sequenced CDR3 bases are TGTGCCAGCACTCCCAGAGCGAGCTCCTACAATGAG. Amino acids: CASTPRASSYNE. The full CDR3 is CASTPRASSYNEQFF. Drawing the rest from reference TRBV2 and TRBJ2-1, the complete variable domain is EPEVTQTPSHQVTQMGQEVILRCVPISNHLYFYWYRQILGQKVEFLVSFYNNEISEKSEIFDDQFSVERPDGSNFTLKIRSTKLEDSAMYFCASTPRASSYNEQFFGPGTRLTVL.

With respect to this clone: The read stops 3 residues short of the end of the CDR3; the missing end is completed from the germline J gene. This rearrangement joins TRBV7-3 to TRBJ2-5; D gene unclear. Germline lookup yields CDR1 SGHTA and CDR2 FQGTGA. V lost 1 base, J lost 5 bases, and 8 bases lay in between. The CDR3 has 13 amino acids. CDR3 residues: CASSLSIGETQYF. The sequenced CDR3 bases are TGTGCCAGCAGCTTAAGTATCGGTGAGACC.

As concerns this clone: Read data end 3 residues before the CDR3 end; the end is taken from the germline J gene. The J gene is TRBJ1-2, the V gene TRBV7-2, with D uncertain. This CDR3 has 11 amino acids. Germline CDR1 and CDR2: SGHTA and FQGNSA. The CDR3 reads CASSFSYDYTF. CDR3 DNA (partial): TGTGCCAGCAGCTTCTCCTACGAC.

About this clone: The read stops 3 residues short of the end of the CDR3; the missing end is completed from the germline J gene. V gene TRBV18 combines with J gene TRBJ1-2, with 7 nucleotides matching TRBD1. CDR1 and CDR2 from the germline V gene are KGHSH and LQKENI. This CDR3 spans 16 amino acids. CDR3 in amino acids: CASSPMTQGSSYDYTF. The DNA read from the CDR3 is TGTGCCAGCTCCCCCATGACACAGGGGAGCTCCTACGAC. The variable domain in full, completed from reference TRBV18 and TRBJ1-2, reads NAGVMQNPRHLVRRRGQEARLRCSPMKGHSHVYWYRQLPEEGLKFMVYLQKENIIDESGMPKERFSAEFPKEGPSILRIQQVVRGDSAAYFCASSPMTQGSSYDYTFGSGTRLTVV.

Concerning this clone: Mismatch with germline at one junction end may stem from a read error. The CDR3 is CRATHGGGNSPLFF. CDR3 DNA (partial): TGCAGAGCTACACATGGGGGGGGAAATTCACCA. This chain joins TRBV20-1 and TRBJ1-4; D may be TRBD1 (5 bases). The read finishes 3 residues shy of the CDR3 end, and the germline J gene is used to complete it. The CDR3 contains 14 residues. CDR1 and CDR2 (germline): DFQATT, SNEGSKA (reference sequence).

Comment on this clone: The read halts 3 residues ahead of the CDR3 end, with the missing end drawn from the germline J gene. The chain uses TRBV19 and TRBJ2-2; 10 nucleotides align to TRBD1. Germline V CDR1 and CDR2: LNHDA, SQIVND (reference sequence). This CDR3 spans 15 amino acids. The covered CDR3 bases are TGTGCCAGTCGCGACAGGGGGCGCATTAATGAAAAG. Amino acids: CASRDRGRINEK. Given in full, the CDR3 is CASRDRGRINEKLFF.

With respect to this clone: The read terminates 3 residues before the CDR3 end, so the remaining end is supplied by the germline J gene. The genes are TRBV20-1 and TRBJ2-7; the D is unclear. This CDR3 is built from 11 residues. Germline CDR1 and CDR2: DFQATT and SNEGSKA (reference sequence). V dropped 8 bases and J dropped 2 bases, with 10 bases sitting between them. CDR3 sequence reads: CSPLSTYEQYF. The sequenced CDR3 bases are TGCAGTCCTCTTAGCACCTACGAG.

On this clone: The read terminates 3 residues ahead of where the CDR3 ends, so the germline J gene completes it. This chain joins TRBV6-1 and TRBJ1-2, with 7 bases matching TRBD1. The CDR3 is 14 amino acids. Germline lookup yields CDR1 MNHNS and CDR2 SASEGT. CDR3 DNA, as far as it was read: TGTGCCAGCAGTGGAGCCGGGACAGCCGTTAGT. It yields the protein CASSGAGTAVS. The entire CDR3 is CASSGAGTAVSYTF.

Details on this clone: The CDR3 end lies 3 residues beyond the end of the read and is filled in from the germline J gene. The V call is TRBV12-5, the J call TRBJ2-1, with 10 bases identical to TRBD1. Germline values: CDR1 LGHNT, CDR2 FRNRAP. The V segment lost 7 bases and the J segment 6 bases; nucleotides outside the gene matches: 15. The CDR3 is 17 amino acids. CDR3 sequence reads: CASAFTTGTGDGNEQFF. Incomplete CDR3 DNA: TGTGCTAGTGCCTTTACCACCGGGACAGGGGATGGCAATGAG.